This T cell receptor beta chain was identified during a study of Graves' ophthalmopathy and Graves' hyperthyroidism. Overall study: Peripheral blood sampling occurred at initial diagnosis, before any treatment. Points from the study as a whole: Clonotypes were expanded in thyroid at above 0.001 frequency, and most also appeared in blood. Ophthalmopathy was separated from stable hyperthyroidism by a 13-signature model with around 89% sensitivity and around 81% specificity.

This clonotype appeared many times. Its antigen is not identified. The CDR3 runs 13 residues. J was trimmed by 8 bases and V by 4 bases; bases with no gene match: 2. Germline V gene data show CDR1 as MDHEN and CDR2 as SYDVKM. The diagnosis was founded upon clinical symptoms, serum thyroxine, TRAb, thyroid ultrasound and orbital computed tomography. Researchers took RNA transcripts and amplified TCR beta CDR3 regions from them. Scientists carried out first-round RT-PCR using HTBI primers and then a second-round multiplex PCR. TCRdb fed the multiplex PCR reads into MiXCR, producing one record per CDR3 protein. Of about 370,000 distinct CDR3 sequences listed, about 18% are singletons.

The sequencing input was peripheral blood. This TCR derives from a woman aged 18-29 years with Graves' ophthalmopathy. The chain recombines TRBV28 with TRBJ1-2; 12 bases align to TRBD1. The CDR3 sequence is CASSSGTGGGYTF. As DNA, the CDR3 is TGTGCCAGCAGTTCCGGGACAGGGGGCGGCTACACCTTC.